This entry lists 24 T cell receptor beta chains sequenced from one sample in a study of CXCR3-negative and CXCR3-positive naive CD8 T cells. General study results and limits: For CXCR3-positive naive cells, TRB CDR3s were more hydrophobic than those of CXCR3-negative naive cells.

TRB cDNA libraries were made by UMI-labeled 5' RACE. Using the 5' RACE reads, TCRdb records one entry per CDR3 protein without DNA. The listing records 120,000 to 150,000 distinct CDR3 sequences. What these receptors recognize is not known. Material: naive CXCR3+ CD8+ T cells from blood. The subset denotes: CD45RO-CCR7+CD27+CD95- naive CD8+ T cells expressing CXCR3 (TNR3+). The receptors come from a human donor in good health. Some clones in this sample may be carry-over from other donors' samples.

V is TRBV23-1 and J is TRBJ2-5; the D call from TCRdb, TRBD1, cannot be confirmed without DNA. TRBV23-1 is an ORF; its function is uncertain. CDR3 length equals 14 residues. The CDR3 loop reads CAAKRQGLVETQYF.

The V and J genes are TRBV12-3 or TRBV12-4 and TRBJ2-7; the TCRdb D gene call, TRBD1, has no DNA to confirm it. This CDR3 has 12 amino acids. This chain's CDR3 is CASSAPQHEQYF.

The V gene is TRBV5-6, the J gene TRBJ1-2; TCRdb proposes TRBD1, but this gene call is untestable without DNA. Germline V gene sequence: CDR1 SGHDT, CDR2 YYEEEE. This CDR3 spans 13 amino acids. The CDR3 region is CASSRDRGIVYTF.

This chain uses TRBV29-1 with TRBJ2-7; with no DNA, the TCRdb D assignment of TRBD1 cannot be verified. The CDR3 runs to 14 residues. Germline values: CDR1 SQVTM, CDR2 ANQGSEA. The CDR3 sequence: CSAVSNKVPYEQYF.

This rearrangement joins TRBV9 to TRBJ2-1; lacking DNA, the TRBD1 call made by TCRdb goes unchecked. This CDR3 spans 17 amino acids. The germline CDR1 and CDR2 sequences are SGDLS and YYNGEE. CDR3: CASSINRVTSSYNEQFF. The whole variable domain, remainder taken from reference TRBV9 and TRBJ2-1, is DSGVTQTPKHLITATGQRVTLRCSPRSGDLSVYWYQQSLDQGLQFLIQYYNGEERAKGNILERFSAQQFPDLHSELNLSSLELGDSALYFCASSINRVTSSYNEQFFGPGTRLTVL.

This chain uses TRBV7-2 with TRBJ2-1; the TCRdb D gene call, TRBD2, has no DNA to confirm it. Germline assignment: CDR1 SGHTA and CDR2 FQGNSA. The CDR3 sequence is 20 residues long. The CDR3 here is CASSSAMTSGVMVRYNEQFF.

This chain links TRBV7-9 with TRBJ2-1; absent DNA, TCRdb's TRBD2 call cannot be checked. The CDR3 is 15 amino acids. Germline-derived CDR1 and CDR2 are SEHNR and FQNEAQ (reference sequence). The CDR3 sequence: CASSHLGSGGDEQFF.

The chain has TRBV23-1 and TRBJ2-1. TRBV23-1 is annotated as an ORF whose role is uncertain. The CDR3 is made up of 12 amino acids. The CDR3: CASTPRGNEQFF.

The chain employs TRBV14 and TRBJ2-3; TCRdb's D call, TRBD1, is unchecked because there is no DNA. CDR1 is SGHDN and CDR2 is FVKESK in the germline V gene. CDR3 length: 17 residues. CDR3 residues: CASSQDWVGRVGDTQYF.

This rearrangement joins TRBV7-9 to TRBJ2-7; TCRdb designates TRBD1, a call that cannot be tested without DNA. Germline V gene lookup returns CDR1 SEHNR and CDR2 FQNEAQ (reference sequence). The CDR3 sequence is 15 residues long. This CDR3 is CASSPWTGYGYEQYF. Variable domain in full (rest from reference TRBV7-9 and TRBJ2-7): DTGVSQNPRHKITKRGQNVTFRCDPISEHNRLYWYRQTLGQGPEFLTYFQNEAQLEKSRLLSDRFSAERPKGSFSTLEIQRTEQGDSAMYLCASSPWTGYGYEQYFGPGTRLTVT.

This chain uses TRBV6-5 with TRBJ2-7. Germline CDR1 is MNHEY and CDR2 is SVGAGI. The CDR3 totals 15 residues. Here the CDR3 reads CASSYSNPNSYEQYF.

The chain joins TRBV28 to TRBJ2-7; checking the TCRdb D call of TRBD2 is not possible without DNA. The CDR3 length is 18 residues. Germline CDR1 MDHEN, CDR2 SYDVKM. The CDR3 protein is CASSLWYDSGRAEYEQYF.

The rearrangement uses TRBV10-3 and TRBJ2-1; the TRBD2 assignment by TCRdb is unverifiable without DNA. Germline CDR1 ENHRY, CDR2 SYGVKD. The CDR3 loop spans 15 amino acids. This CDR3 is CAISGLAGLENEQLF.

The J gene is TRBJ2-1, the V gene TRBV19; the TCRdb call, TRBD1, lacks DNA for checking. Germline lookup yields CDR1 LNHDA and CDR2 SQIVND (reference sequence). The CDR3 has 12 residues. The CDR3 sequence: CASSVGVTEQFF.

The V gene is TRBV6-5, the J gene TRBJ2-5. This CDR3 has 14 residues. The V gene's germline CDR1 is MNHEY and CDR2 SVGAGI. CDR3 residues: CASSYVSIQETQYF.

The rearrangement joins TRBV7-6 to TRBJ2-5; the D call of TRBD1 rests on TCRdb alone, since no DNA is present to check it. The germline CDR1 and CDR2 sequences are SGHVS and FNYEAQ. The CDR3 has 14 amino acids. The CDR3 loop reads CASSPHQGNWVQYF.

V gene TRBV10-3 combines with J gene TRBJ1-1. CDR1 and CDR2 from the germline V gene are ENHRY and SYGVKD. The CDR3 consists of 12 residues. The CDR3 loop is CAISQLNTEAFF.

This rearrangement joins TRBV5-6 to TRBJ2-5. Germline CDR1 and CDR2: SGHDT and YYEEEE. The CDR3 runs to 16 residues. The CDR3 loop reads CASSLIYQGFGETQYF.

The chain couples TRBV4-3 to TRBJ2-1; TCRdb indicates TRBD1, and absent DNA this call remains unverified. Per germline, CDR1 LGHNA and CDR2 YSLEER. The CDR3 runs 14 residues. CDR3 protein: CASSQAWTGVEQFF.

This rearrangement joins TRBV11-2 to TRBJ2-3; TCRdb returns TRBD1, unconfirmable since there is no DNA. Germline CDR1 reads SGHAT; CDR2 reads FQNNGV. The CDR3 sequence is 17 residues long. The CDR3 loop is CASSPLGTGNYLDTQYF.

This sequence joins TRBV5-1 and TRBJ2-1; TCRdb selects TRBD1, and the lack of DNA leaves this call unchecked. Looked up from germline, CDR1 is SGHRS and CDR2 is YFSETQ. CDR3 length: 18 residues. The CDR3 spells CASSLGAQRGPSYNEQFF.

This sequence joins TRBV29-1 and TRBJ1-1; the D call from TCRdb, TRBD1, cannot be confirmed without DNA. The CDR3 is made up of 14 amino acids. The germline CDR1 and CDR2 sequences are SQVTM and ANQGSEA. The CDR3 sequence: CSVVGTATSTEAFF. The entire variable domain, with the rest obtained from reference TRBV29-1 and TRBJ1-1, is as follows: SAVISQKPSRDICQRGTSLTIQCQVDSQVTMMFWYRQQPGQSLTLIATANQGSEATYESGFVIDKFPISRPNLTFSTLTVSNMSPEDSSIYLCSVVGTATSTEAFFGQGTRLTVV.

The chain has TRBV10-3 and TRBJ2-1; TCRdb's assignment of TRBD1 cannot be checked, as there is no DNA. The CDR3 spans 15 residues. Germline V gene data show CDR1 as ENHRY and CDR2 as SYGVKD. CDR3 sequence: CAISEAGTDYNEQFF.

The CDR3 sequence: CASSRSGGTTQYF. This chain joins TRBV5-4 and TRBJ2-3; TCRdb returns TRBD2, unconfirmable since there is no DNA. The CDR3 spans 13 residues. Germline CDR1 SGHNT, CDR2 YYREEE (reference sequence).